These T cell receptor beta chains were read from a single sample in a study of blood T cells in healthy people across ages. TCRdb re-derived calls from the 5' RACE reads in MiXCR, one entry per CDR3 protein. This table has about 1.1 million distinct CDR3 sequences, roughly two fifths appearing once. Sequencing was done on a sample of blood. These receptors were taken from a man in his late teens or twenties in good health. Each CDR3 is given with its conserved first and last residue. The D gene is left open where the match is weak. Some rows have no size entry. The others give once, few or many, or a class for an expanded clone.

v_call	clone_size	d_call	j_call	cdr3_nt	cdr3_aa
TRBV7-2	few	TRBD1	TRBJ1-1	TGTGCCAGCAGCTTAGCGCCGGACAGGACTGAAGCTTTCTTT	CASSLAPDRTEAFF
TRBV7-9	.	.	TRBJ1-6	TGTGCCAGCAGCTTAGCGGGTCCGGGGGCGCATTCACCCCTCCACTTT	CASSLAGPGAHSPLHF
TRBV9	.	TRBD1	TRBJ2-1	TGTGCCAGCAGCGTAGAAAGGACAGGGCGCATTGAGCAGTTCTTC	CASSVERTGRIEQFF
TRBV30	.	.	TRBJ1-1	TGTGCCTGGAGTCCACGAGTCCCCACTGAAGCTTTCTTT	CAWSPRVPTEAFF
TRBV27	few	TRBD1	TRBJ2-1	TGTGCCAGCAGTTTATCGACAGGGCCCGCCGACAATGAGCAGTTCTTC	CASSLSTGPADNEQFF
TRBV12-3/TRBV12-4	few	.	TRBJ1-2	TGTGCCAGCAGTTCTACGGGTCGAGAGGATCCAACATATGGCTACACCTTC	CASSSTGREDPTYGYTF
TRBV4-1	.	TRBD2	TRBJ2-1	TGCGCCAGCAGCCAAGAAAGGCCTAGCGGGGCTTACAATGAGCAGTCCTTC	CASSQERPSGAYNEQSF
TRBV6-5	.	TRBD1	TRBJ2-7	TGTGCCAGCAGTCCTGAGACAGGGCCCTACGAGCAGTACTTC	CASSPETGPYEQYF
TRBV4-1	few	.	TRBJ2-1	TGCGCCAGCAGCCAAGCCCTAGGTGAGCAGTTCTTC	CASSQALGEQFF
TRBV20-1	.	TRBD2	TRBJ2-1	TGCAGTGCTAAGGGCGGGGGGTCCCTTGAAAATGAGCAGTTCTTC	CSAKGGGSLENEQFF
TRBV2	.	.	TRBJ2-3	TGTGCCAGCAGTGAAGGGGCTAGCGCGCGCACAGATACGCAGTATTTT	CASSEGASARTDTQYF
TRBV20-1	.	.	TRBJ2-2	TGCAGTGCTAGATCCCGGGTGCACACCAGGGAGCTGTTTTTT	CSARSRVHTRELFF
TRBV6-5	.	.	TRBJ2-3	TGTGCCAGCCGACGGCGGGGCGGCACAGATACGCAGTATTTT	CASRRRGGTDTQYF
TRBV12-3/TRBV12-4	few	TRBD1	TRBJ1-2	TGTGCCAGCAGGCCGGGACAGGGTTGGCGGTATGGCTACACCTTC	CASRPGQGWRYGYTF
TRBV5-6	.	.	TRBJ2-4	TGTGCCAGCAGCTGGGATAGGGCAAACATTCAGTACTTC	CASSWDRANIQYF
TRBV2	.	.	TRBJ2-1	TGTGCCAGCAGACGGGGGCCCTCCGGGGATGAGCAGTTCTTC	CASRRGPSGDEQFF
TRBV12-3/TRBV12-4	few	TRBD1	TRBJ1-4	TGTGCCAGCAGTTTCCGACAGGGGGGAGGTGAAAAACTGTTTTTT	CASSFRQGGGEKLFF
TRBV20-1	few	.	TRBJ1-1	TGCAGTGCTAGTTCCGGGACAACGAACACTGAAGCTTTCTTT	CSASSGTTNTEAFF
TRBV4-1	few	.	TRBJ1-5	TGCGCCAGCAGCCAAGATAAAGGGGTGAATCAGCCCCAGCATTTT	CASSQDKGVNQPQHF
TRBV4-1	few	.	TRBJ2-1	TGCGCCAGCAGCCTTCTGGACAGCTCCTACAATGAGCAGTTCTTC	CASSLLDSSYNEQFF
TRBV4-3	few	.	TRBJ2-3	TGCGCCAGCAGCCAAGGTATCGGACAGCGCTCGGCAGATACGCAGTATTTT	CASSQGIGQRSADTQYF
TRBV20-1	.	TRBD1	TRBJ1-5	TGCAGTGCGTCAGACAGGGATTGGGGTAGCAATCAGCCCCAGCATTTT	CSASDRDWGSNQPQHF
TRBV20-1	.	TRBD1	TRBJ2-2	TGCAGTGCTATTCCGGGACAGGGATACACCGGGGAGCTGTTTTTT	CSAIPGQGYTGELFF
TRBV5-8	.	.	TRBJ2-5	TGTGCCAGCAGCTCGAAGTGGCTTGGGACCCAGTACTTC	CASSSKWLGTQYF
TRBV7-9	many	TRBD1	TRBJ2-1	TGTGCCAGCAGCTCCGGGACAGGGATTTACAATGAGCAGTTCTTC	CASSSGTGIYNEQFF
TRBV11-2	.	.	TRBJ1-4	TGTGCCAGCAGCTTATGGGGGCGGACGAGGGACTTTAATGAAAAACTGTTTTTT	CASSLWGRTRDFNEKLFF
TRBV5-5	.	.	TRBJ1-2	TGTGCCAGCAAAACAGGGCCTTCATCTAACTATGGCTACACCTTC	CASKTGPSSNYGYTF
TRBV5-4	few	TRBD1	TRBJ2-3	TGTGCCAGCAGCTTTCAGGGGGCAGGTTTCACAGATACGCAGTATTTT	CASSFQGAGFTDTQYF
TRBV7-9	few	TRBD1	TRBJ2-1	TGTGCCAGCAGCTTACTCGGGACAGCTTACAATGAGCAGTTCTTC	CASSLLGTAYNEQFF
TRBV2	.	TRBD1	TRBJ1-2	TGTGCCAGCACCCTAAGACAGGGGATAGATGGCTACACCTTC	CASTLRQGIDGYTF
TRBV20-1	few	.	TRBJ1-1	TGCAGTACTTCAGGGAACCCGAACACTGAAGCTTTCTTT	CSTSGNPNTEAFF
TRBV12-3/TRBV12-4	.	.	TRBJ2-3	TGTGCCAGCAGTCGGCGGGACAGACACACAGATACGCAGTATTTT	CASSRRDRHTDTQYF
TRBV7-2	.	.	TRBJ1-4	TGTGCCAGCAGCGCACCAACTAATGAAAAACTGTTTTTT	CASSAPTNEKLFF
TRBV15	.	.	TRBJ2-7	TGTGCCACCAGCCTTGAATATAACTCCTACAATGAGCAGTACTTC	CATSLEYNSYNEQYF
TRBV5-5	.	.	TRBJ2-7	TGTGCCAGCAGCCCGGGCCCAGATCACAATGAGCAGTACTTC	CASSPGPDHNEQYF
TRBV30	.	TRBD2	TRBJ2-3	TGTGCCTGGAGTTTTTCAAGGACTAGCGGAACCAAAGATACGCAGTATTTT	CAWSFSRTSGTKDTQYF
TRBV5-1	few	TRBD2	TRBJ2-1	TGCGCCAGCAGCTTGGTCATTAGCGGGGCAAGCTCCTACAATGAGCAGTTCTTC	CASSLVISGASSYNEQFF
TRBV6-1	.	TRBD1	TRBJ1-5	TGTGCCAGCAGAACTCGACAGGGCCCATATCAGCCCCAGCATTTT	CASRTRQGPYQPQHF
TRBV12-3/TRBV12-4	few	.	TRBJ1-5	TGTGCCAGCAGTTCGGGGGGGCGATCCAATCAGCCCCAGCATTTT	CASSSGGRSNQPQHF
TRBV20-1	.	.	TRBJ2-7	TGCAGTGCGACCGGGATCTTTACCTCCTACGAGCAGTACTTC	CSATGIFTSYEQYF
TRBV27	few	TRBD1	TRBJ2-1	TGTGCCAGCAGCACGGCATGGGGTAGGGACAGGGTCCCGGAGATTTCCTACAATGAGCAGTTCTTC	CASSTAWGRDRVPEISYNEQFF
TRBV6-2/TRBV6-3	.	TRBD2	TRBJ2-7	TGTGCCAGCAGTTGGACTAGCGGGGGACCCTACAATGAGCAGTACTTC	CASSWTSGGPYNEQYF
TRBV20-1	few	.	TRBJ2-2	TGCAGTGCTAGCTCGGGTGACACCGGGGAGCTGTTTTTT	CSASSGDTGELFF
TRBV5-1	.	.	TRBJ1-1	TGCGCCAGCGGGGGGGGCGCTTCGAACACTGAAGCTTTCTTT	CASGGGASNTEAFF
TRBV30	.	TRBD1	TRBJ2-3	TGTGCCAGTAACAGGGGGCGAGATACGCAGTATTTT	CASNRGRDTQYF
TRBV20-1	.	.	TRBJ2-6	TGCAGTGCTCTTGGGACGGTGAGCTCTGGGGCCAACGTCCTGACTTTC	CSALGTVSSGANVLTF
TRBV6-4	few	TRBD1	TRBJ2-1	TGTGCCAGCAGCCCTAGACAGGGGGAGAATGAGCAGTTCTTC	CASSPRQGENEQFF
TRBV12-3/TRBV12-4	few	TRBD2	TRBJ2-2	TGTGCCAGCAGATGGGGACTAGCGGGGGGACTAAACACCGGGGAGCTGTTTTTT	CASRWGLAGGLNTGELFF
TRBV20-1	once	TRBD1	TRBJ1-1	TGCAGTGCGCCCACTACAGGGGTGACTGAAGCTTTCTTT	CSAPTTGVTEAFF
TRBV30	few	.	TRBJ2-7	TGTGCCTCGGCAGGTCAATACGAGCAGTACTTC	CASAGQYEQYF
TRBV12-3/TRBV12-4	.	.	TRBJ1-2	TGTGCCAGCAGTTTTAGGACAGTCTATGGCTACACCTTC	CASSFRTVYGYTF
TRBV14	.	.	TRBJ1-1	TGTGCCAGCAGCCAGGACCGTTTAGAAGCTTTCTTT	CASSQDRLEAFF